The clone carrying this T cell receptor beta chain was counted ten times or more. TCR beta CDR3 sequences were amplified from RNA transcripts. With the HTBI primer set, the TCR CDR3 went through a first round of RT-PCR. A single record per CDR3 protein comes from TCRdb applying MiXCR to the multiplex PCR reads. This table has a few hundred thousand distinct CDR3 sequences, 15% appearing once. The V and J ends lost 5 bases and 3 bases, in that order; junction bases with no gene match: 8. Germline values: CDR1 MNHEY, CDR2 SMNVEV (reference sequence). The CDR3 totals 15 residues. A lack of ophthalmopathy progression within 18 months defined stable Graves' hyperthyroidism. In patients aged 18 to 65, hyperthyroidism was newly diagnosed, with duration under 2 months. Not enrolled were patients with uncontrolled infection, other autoimmune disease, pregnancy or lactation. Orbital computed tomography, thyroid ultrasound, serum thyroxine and TRAb, and clinical symptoms together informed the diagnoses.

This specimen belongs to a study of T cells in Graves' hyperthyroidism and ophthalmopathy. The receptor comes from a woman between 25 and 40 years old with Graves' hyperthyroidism. The chain has TRBV27 and TRBJ2-7, with 9 nucleotides matching TRBD1. Sample: blood. CDR3 bases: TGTGCCAGCAGTATACCCGGGACAGGGCACTACGAGCAGTACTTC. This encodes CASSIPGTGHYEQYF.